The 27 T cell receptor beta chains reported below all come from one sample, sequenced in a study of control samples from healthy donors and cancer patients. Profiling relied on immunoSEQ multiplex PCR, and the TCRdb table lists in-frame clones only, not all of them. The sample holds 150,000 to 200,000 clones, just over 85% seen once. The sample consisted of blood. These receptors were collected from a woman in her 30s in good health.

This chain joins TRBV7-6 and TRBJ1-4, with D perhaps matching TRBD1 (5 bases). V dropped 2 bases and J dropped 13 bases, with 20 bases sitting between them. The CDR3 has 15 residues. From germline, CDR1 is SGHVS and CDR2 FNYEAQ. CDR3 sequence reads: CASSLSNRSPSGLFF. The CDR3 nucleotides are TGTGCCAGCAGCTTATCGAACAGGTCCCCCTCCGGACTGTTTTTT.

This chain uses TRBV10-3 with TRBJ2-7; maybe TRBD1 (5 bases). Germline loops: CDR1 ENHRY, CDR2 SYGVKD. The CDR3 consists of 13 residues. V was trimmed by 3 bases and J by 6 bases, leaving 12 bases between them. The CDR3 sequence is CAISEGWGGEQYV. In DNA form, the CDR3 reads TGTGCCATCAGTGAAGGGTGGGGCGGCGAGCAGTACGTC.

This chain joins TRBV7-9 and TRBJ2-5; TRBD1 aligns across 7 bases. The CDR3 spans 16 residues. Germline V lookup: CDR1 SEHNR, CDR2 FQNEAQ (reference sequence). V lost 2 bases and J lost 5; bases outside the gene matches: 11. CDR3 residues: CASSLRQQGLGETQYF. CDR3 nucleotide sequence: TGTGCCAGCAGCTTACGACAACAGGGGCTTGGGGAGACCCAGTACTTC.

This clone was counted a single time. The genes are TRBV6-5 and TRBJ1-5, with 8 nucleotides matching TRBD1. The CDR3 covers 14 residues. In germline, CDR1 is MNHEY, CDR2 SVGAGI. V lost 5 bases and J lost 7; bases outside the gene matches: 7. The CDR3 is CASSPGTGGQPQHF. The CDR3 nucleotides are TGTGCCAGCAGTCCCGGGACAGGTGGGCAGCCCCAGCATTTT.

The chain couples TRBV4-1 to TRBJ1-1; a weak D match, TRBD1 (5 bases). Trimming left V 5 bases short and J 1 base short, with 11 bases between. Per germline, CDR1 MGHRA and CDR2 YSYEKL. The CDR3 is made up of 14 amino acids. CDR3 bases: TGCGCCAGCAGCTCGAAAAGGGGGAACACTGAAGCTTTCTTT. It encodes CASSSKRGNTEAFF.

The chain couples TRBV3-1 (or the pseudogene TRBV3-2) to TRBJ1-1; 11 bases are a match to TRBD1. CDR3 length: 21 amino acids. Germline-derived CDR1 and CDR2 are LGHDT and YNNKEL (reference sequence). The trim removed 4 bases at V and 2 bases at J, leaving 21 bases unmatched. The chain's CDR3 is CASSPPYLKPGQGVVNTEAFF. The CDR3 nucleotides read TGTGCCAGCAGCCCTCCCTACCTCAAACCGGGACAGGGGGTGGTAAACACTGAAGCTTTCTTT.

J is TRBJ1-1 and V is TRBV18; TRBD1 matches 7 bases. The CDR3 sequence is 14 residues long. Germline V gene data show CDR1 as KGHSH and CDR2 as LQKENI. The V and J ends lost 2 bases and 3 bases, in that order; junction bases with no gene match: 3. The CDR3 here is CASSPKGAYTEAFF. Here the CDR3 DNA reads TGTGCCAGCTCACCAAAGGGGGCGTACACTGAAGCTTTCTTT. The full variable domain, rest sourced from reference TRBV18 and TRBJ1-1, is NAGVMQNPRHLVRRRGQEARLRCSPMKGHSHVYWYRQLPEEGLKFMVYLQKENIIDESGMPKERFSAEFPKEGPSILRIQQVVRGDSAAYFCASSPKGAYTEAFFGQGTRLTVV.

This clone was counted once. One end of the junction is discordant with germline, which a read error may explain. The V gene is TRBV7-7, the J gene TRBJ2-5, with a weak D call TRBD1 (6 bases). The germline V gene has CDR1 SSHAT and CDR2 FNYEAQ (reference sequence). The CDR3 runs to 13 residues. The CDR3 reads CASSRDIQETQYF. Written as DNA, the CDR3 is TGTGCTAGCAGCCGGGACATACAAGAGACCCAGTACTTC.

This chain connects TRBV6-1 to TRBJ2-1, with a possible D match to TRBD2 (6 bases). Between the trimmed V and J ends, which lost 1 base and 2 bases, there was a span of 9 bases. CDR1 and CDR2 from the germline V gene are MNHNS and SASEGT. The CDR3 has 15 residues. CDR3 DNA sequence: TGTGCCAGCAGTGAAGGTCCGGGAGCCTACAATGAGCAGTTCTTC. It is translated as CASSEGPGAYNEQFF.

The chain recombines TRBV10-3 with TRBJ1-3; no clear D. CDR1 ENHRY and CDR2 SYGVKD come from the germline V gene. The CDR3 is made up of 13 amino acids. The V gene lost 6 bases and the J gene lost 2 bases, with 8 bases spanning the gap. In DNA form, the CDR3 reads TGTGCCATCAGGCAAAGCACTGGAAACACCATATATTTT. Residues: CAIRQSTGNTIYF.

The chain combines TRBV7-2 with TRBJ2-1; tentatively, D is TRBD2 (5 bases). The germline V and J ends were trimmed by 0 bases and 10 bases, with 13 bases remaining between them. From germline, CDR1 is SGHTA and CDR2 FQGNSA. This CDR3 region has 14 residues. CDR3 in amino acids: CASSLAPKQREQFF. CDR3 nucleotides: TGTGCCAGCAGCTTAGCCCCCAAGCAGCGGGAGCAGTTCTTC.

The chain joins TRBV6-5 to TRBJ2-1; D uncertain. Germline values: CDR1 MNHEY, CDR2 SVGAGI. This CDR3 has 14 amino acids. Trimming removed 2 bases at V and 0 bases at J, with 5 bases between. The CDR3 loop is CASSYESSYNEQFF. CDR3 DNA: TGTGCCAGCAGTTACGAGAGCTCCTACAATGAGCAGTTCTTC.

J is TRBJ2-7 and V is TRBV5-4; 9 positions match TRBD2. This CDR3 comprises 16 residues. V shed 4 bases and J 2 bases; nucleotides not matched to a gene: 10. Germline lookup yields CDR1 SGHNT and CDR2 YYREEE (reference sequence). CDR3 DNA: TGTGCCAGCAGCCCAAGAGGCGGGAGGGGTACCTACGAGCAGTACTTC. Its translation: CASSPRGGRGTYEQYF.

The V gene is TRBV6-5, the J gene TRBJ1-6; D gene ambiguous. V lost 6 bases and J lost 10, with 16 bases in between. CDR1 and CDR2 (germline): MNHEY, SVGAGI. The CDR3 extends over 14 amino acids. The CDR3 loop is CASSDRAGESPLHF. The DNA for the CDR3 is TGTGCCAGCAGCGATCGGGCCGGGGAATCACCCCTCCACTTT.

This sequence joins TRBV29-1 and TRBJ2-7; TRBD1 aligns across 7 bases. V gave up 3 bases and J gave up 7 bases; unmatched junction bases: 12. Germline-derived CDR1 and CDR2 are SQVTM and ANQGSEA. The CDR3 consists of 14 residues. The CDR3 loop is CSVDSGRGWGEQYF. CDR3 coding DNA: TGCAGCGTTGATTCTGGCAGGGGGTGGGGAGAGCAGTACTTC.

CDR3 nucleotide sequence: TGTGCCAGCAGCAGCCGCGACAGGGGGACGTACCAAGAGACCCAGTACTTC. Amino acid sequence: CASSSRDRGTYQETQYF. This sequence joins TRBV6-2 or TRBV6-3 and TRBJ2-5, with 9 bases matching TRBD1. V gave up 6 bases and J gave up 0 bases; unmatched junction bases: 11. This CDR3 contains 17 residues. Germline V gene sequence: CDR1 MNHEY, CDR2 SVGEGT.

For the CDR3, the DNA is TGTGCCAGCAGTTACGCCGGGACTAATTCACCCCTCCACTTT. This codes for CASSYAGTNSPLHF. The genes are TRBV6-5 and TRBJ1-6; D may be TRBD1 (5 bases). The CDR3 is 14 residues long. Germline V gene data show CDR1 as MNHEY and CDR2 as SVGAGI. Trimming cost V 2 bases and J 6 bases, with 8 bases left between them.

The V and J genes are TRBV19 and TRBJ2-2; either TRBD1 or TRBD2 may fit D (5 bases each). Trimming removed 3 bases from V and 6 bases from J, with 11 bases in between. This CDR3 region has 14 residues. Germline-derived CDR1 and CDR2 are LNHDA and SQIVND (reference sequence). CDR3 bases: TGTGCCAGTAGTATTATGGGGGATGCCGGGGAGCTGTTTTTT. Its translation: CASSIMGDAGELFF.

This chain connects TRBV12-3 or TRBV12-4 to TRBJ2-1; D remains ambiguous. Trimming left V 3 bases short and J 7 bases short, with 10 bases between. The length of the CDR3 is 13 residues. CDR3: CASSFGPANEQFF. The CDR3 DNA sequence: TGTGCCAGCAGTTTCGGGCCGGCGAATGAGCAGTTCTTC.

The CDR3 reads CASSDGPRETQYF. Here the CDR3 DNA reads TGTGCCAGCAGTGACGGCCCCCGGGAGACCCAGTACTTC. This chain connects TRBV2 to TRBJ2-5; no definite D call. From germline, CDR1 is SNHLY and CDR2 FYNNEI. Between the trimmed V and J ends, which lost 3 bases and 5 bases, there was a span of 10 bases. CDR3 length: 13 residues.

The chain uses TRBV27 and TRBJ2-1, with TRBD2 as a possible D gene (6 bases). V was trimmed by 5 bases and J by 3 bases, leaving 17 bases between them. Per the germline V gene, CDR1 is MNHEY and CDR2 is SMNVEV (reference sequence). CDR3 length: 16 residues. CDR3: CASSGGTSVIYNEQFF. CDR3 sequence (DNA): TGTGCCAGCAGTGGAGGGACTTCTGTGATCTACAATGAGCAGTTCTTC.

The chain recombines TRBV28 with TRBJ2-3; 12 nucleotides match TRBD2. Trimming cost V 5 bases and J 7 bases; bases outside gene matches: 7. There are 15 residues in the CDR3. CDR1 and CDR2 (germline): MDHEN, SYDVKM. CDR3 DNA: TGTGCCAGCAGTGAGCTAGCGGGAGGGGGGAATACGCAGTATTTT. Encoded protein: CASSELAGGGNTQYF.

The chain links TRBV6-5 to TRBJ2-5; 11 bases align to TRBD2. Germline trimming cut 5 bases from V and 0 bases from J; bases unmatched to any gene: 2. The germline V gene has CDR1 MNHEY and CDR2 SVGAGI. This CDR3 is built from 15 residues. The CDR3 protein is CASSTLAGDQETQYF. The CDR3 DNA follows: TGTGCCAGCAGTACACTAGCGGGGGACCAAGAGACCCAGTACTTC.

V is TRBV7-9 and J is TRBJ1-4; TRBD1 is a possible D gene (5 bases). CDR3 size: 15 residues. Trimming removed 3 bases at V and 0 bases at J, with 8 bases between. Germline-derived CDR1 and CDR2 are SEHNR and FQNEAQ (reference sequence). The CDR3 DNA sequence: TGTGCCAGCAGCTTGGACACTGCAACTAATGAAAAACTGTTTTTT. Its protein product is CASSLDTATNEKLFF.

The CDR3 DNA follows: TGCGCCAGCAGCTTTGAGGGTCGGAACACTGAAGCTTTCTTT. Translated, it gives CASSFEGRNTEAFF. This chain uses TRBV5-1 with TRBJ1-1; D ambiguous. The germline V and J ends were trimmed by 2 bases and 1 base, with 9 bases remaining between them. Germline CDR1 reads SGHRS; CDR2 reads YFSETQ. The CDR3 contains 14 residues.

This clone was detected once. The chain combines TRBV28 with TRBJ2-1, with D perhaps given as TRBD1 or TRBD2 (6 bases each). CDR3 size: 14 residues. The germline V gene encodes CDR1 MDHEN and CDR2 SYDVKM. Trimming removed 3 bases at V and 8 bases at J, with 14 bases between. CDR3 nucleotides: TGTGCCAGCAGTTTTGAGGGGGGCTTCTATGAGCAGTTCTTC. It is translated as CASSFEGGFYEQFF.

The V call is TRBV20-1, the J call TRBJ2-3, with 7 bases lining up with TRBD1. V dropped 3 bases and J dropped 5; count of bases not matched to a gene: 17. The germline gives CDR1 DFQATT, CDR2 SNEGSKA (reference sequence). CDR3 length: 17 residues. The CDR3 DNA reads as TGCAGTGCTAGTGAAGTGACAGGGAGACTGAATGGAGATACGCAGTATTTT. Encoded protein: CSASEVTGRLNGDTQYF.